This TCR beta chain is drawn from a study of post-analysis software for immune sequencing data (dated by TCRdb to the mid-2010s). For the study in its entirety: Recorded disease courses included relapsing-remitting, secondary progressive and progressive-relapsing multiple sclerosis, with some patients lacking subtype annotation. A subset of samples was prepared in parallel using single-end sample barcoding, then pooled and co-amplified after Illumina adapter ligation. The patient repertoires were set against 10 to 11 previously published healthy control repertoires from donors whose ages ranged from roughly 6 to 26 years.

To demonstrate the VDJtools post-analysis software, TCR beta repertoires were profiled from the peripheral blood of about 13 young patients with multiple sclerosis. The multiple sclerosis patients were children and adolescents ranging in age from 6 to 15 years. This clonotype was seen a handful of times. The clone's antigen remains unknown. No much larger clone exists at a distance of one base, and base qualities are not known. Including cysteine and phenylalanine, the CDR3 has 15 amino acids. CDR3 DNA only is kept here, 45 bases in frame from base 1. V is cut by 0 bases and J by 3 bases, and the space between the germline ends is 12 bases. Reading the germline V gene gives CDR1 MNHEY and CDR2 SVGAGI. Findings and caveats that apply to the study as a whole: Significantly lower normalized Chao1 diversity was found in multiple sclerosis patients than in controls, suggesting substantial peripheral T-cell clonal expansion. Patients showed significantly higher frequencies than controls for roughly 5 TRBV segments, among them TRBV5-6, TRBV5-1 and TRBV20-1. The multiple sclerosis patient group was slightly younger than the control group. Strong co-clustering of samples prepared in the same batch was shown by direct clustering with F measure, prompting a batch-effect correction.

Library generation was performed with PCR. Sequencing used an Illumina HiSeq 2500. Unique molecular identifiers were incorporated into TCR beta cDNA libraries to reduce PCR and sequencing biases. Approximately 500,000 cDNA molecules were obtained per 1 to 10 million input T cells, so each molecule approximated one T cell. The patient libraries were prepared and sequenced using the same protocol as the earlier healthy control dataset. Samples belonging to the same batch were prepared together, multiplexed and sequenced on a shared HiSeq lane. Processing in the source paper ran as follows. Raw barcoded reads were processed with MIGEC, discarding single-read molecular identifier groups before consensus assembly and CDR3 extraction. Clonotype tables were post-analysed with VDJtools, and diversity was normalized by down-sampling all datasets to the smallest sample size. In repertoire overlap clustering, CDR3 amino acid sequences, but not nucleotide sequences, were matched to correct batch-related cross-sample contamination. Through fastp at Q25 and MiXCR, TCRdb rebuilt clones from the public reads, retaining in-frame beta chains. Identical CDR3 proteins give one entry, which carries the most common genes and DNA. The V and J calls here are based on TCRdb, not the publication. The sample table shows roughly 400,000 distinct CDR3 sequences, and approximately 39% are seen once. Under 9% of the sample is taken by the ten largest.

The source material was blood. The sequence was collected from a girl aged 2 to 10 with multiple sclerosis. Recombination linked TRBV6-5 to TRBJ2-7, with TRBD2 tentatively as D gene (5 bases match). The CDR3 region has the sequence CASSYSIFGVYEQYF. The DNA sequence is TGTGCCAGCAGTTACTCGATCTTCGGGGTCTACGAGCAGTACTTC.